These T cell receptor beta chains were read from a single sample in a study of spatial heterogeneity in lung cancer. TCRdb itself ran the 5' RACE reads through MiXCR, one entry per CDR3 protein. The sample holds about 100,000 distinct CDR3 sequences, approximately 19% seen once. The material sequenced was PBMCs, taken at follow-up. Receptors originate from a male donor with early-stage non-small cell lung cancer. Each CDR3 is given with its conserved first and last residue. The D gene is left open where the match is weak. Clone size is given for some rows only: seen once, a few or many times, or a class if the clone is expanded.

d_call,v_call,clone_size,j_call,cdr3_nt,cdr3_aa
.,TRBV11-2,.,TRBJ2-6,TGTGCCAGCAGCCCGATCACAGACAGGCTCTCTGGGGCCAACGTCCTGACTTTC,CASSPITDRLSGANVLTF
TRBD1,TRBV6-5,few,TRBJ2-7,TGTGCCAGCAGTTACCAGGCTCCGGGACAGGTGACCTCCTACGAGCAGTACTTC,CASSYQAPGQVTSYEQYF
.,TRBV5-1,.,TRBJ2-1,TGCGCCAGCAGCCCCATACCTGCATACAATGAGCAGTTCTTC,CASSPIPAYNEQFF
.,TRBV14,many,TRBJ1-1,TGTGCCAGCAGCCTACCCGGCGGGGGGATGAACACTGAAGCTTTCTTT,CASSLPGGGMNTEAFF
TRBD1,TRBV15,.,TRBJ1-1,TGTGCCACCAGCATGATGGACAGGGTATATAGAGCTTTCTTT,CATSMMDRVYRAFF
.,TRBV9,few,TRBJ1-3,TGTGCCAGCAGCGCCGGGACACTCTCTGGAAACACCATATATTTT,CASSAGTLSGNTIYF
TRBD2,TRBV7-9,medium-sized,TRBJ2-1,TGTGCCAGCAGCTTAGACGGGAGGGTCTACAATGAGCAGTTCTTC,CASSLDGRVYNEQFF
.,TRBV5-6,few,TRBJ2-7,TGTGCCAGCAGCTCTAGGACAGCCTCCTACGAGCAGTACTTC,CASSSRTASYEQYF
.,TRBV29-1,.,TRBJ1-1,TGCAGCGTCGAGGGGGTGAACACTGAAGCTTTCTTT,CSVEGVNTEAFF
TRBD1,TRBV9,few,TRBJ1-2,TGTGCCAGCAGCGTCTCCAAAGACGACAGGGCAGGCTACACCTTC,CASSVSKDDRAGYTF
.,TRBV6-5,few,TRBJ2-6,TGTGCCAGCAGCCCGACAGGCCCCCTCTCTGGGGCCAACGTCCTGACTTTC,CASSPTGPLSGANVLTF
.,TRBV20-1,.,TRBJ1-6,TGCAGTGCTAGCCCAGGGAATGGCAATTCACCCCTCCACTTT,CSASPGNGNSPLHF
TRBD1,TRBV6-5,once,TRBJ1-5,TGTGCCAGCAGACAGGGGGCTAATCAGTCCCAGCATTTT,CASRQGANQSQHF
.,TRBV18,few,TRBJ1-1,TGTGCCAGCTCACGGGACGGGCAGAACTCTGAAGCTTTCTTT,CASSRDGQNSEAFF
.,TRBV5-8,few,TRBJ1-2,TGTGCCAGCAGCCACCGTCTGATAGCTAACTATGGCTACACCTTC,CASSHRLIANYGYTF
TRBD2,TRBV7-3,few,TRBJ2-7,TGTGCCAGCAGCCCCAAGGGAACGGGGGAGGGCCCCCACGAGCAGTACTTC,CASSPKGTGEGPHEQYF
TRBD1,TRBV12-3/TRBV12-4,few,TRBJ1-2,TGTGCCAGCAGTCCCCTGACAGGGCTTGGCTACACCTTC,CASSPLTGLGYTF
.,TRBV7-2,many,TRBJ1-4,TGTGCCAGCAGCTTATACAGGAACGAAAAACTGTTTTTT,CASSLYRNEKLFF
.,TRBV7-9,many,TRBJ1-1,TGTGCCAGCAGCCCCGGACAGATTGAAGCTTTCTTT,CASSPGQIEAFF
.,TRBV6-1,.,TRBJ1-6,TGTGCCAGCAGAGGGGCGAGCTCCTATAATTCACCCCTCCACTTT,CASRGASSYNSPLHF
.,TRBV6-6,many,TRBJ1-1,TGTGCCAGCAGCTCCCATGACTCGCCTGAAGCTTTCTTT,CASSSHDSPEAFF
.,TRBV20-1,few,TRBJ2-1,TGCAGTGCTGAAGCGGGCGGTGACAATGAGCAGTTCTTC,CSAEAGGDNEQFF
TRBD2,TRBV9,few,TRBJ2-1,TGTGCCAGCAGCGTAGGCGGGGGGGACTACAATGAGCAGTTCTTC,CASSVGGGDYNEQFF
TRBD1,TRBV30,.,TRBJ1-4,TGTGCCTGGGGAATGGACAGGAGGAATGAAAAACTGTTTTTT,CAWGMDRRNEKLFF
.,TRBV6-5,.,TRBJ1-1,TGTGCCAGCAGTTATTGGGGAGTCACTGAAGCTTTCTTT,CASSYWGVTEAFF
.,TRBV3-1,once,TRBJ2-7,TGTGCCAGCAGGGGGCGCTCCTACGAGCAGTACTTC,CASRGRSYEQYF
.,TRBV10-3,.,TRBJ2-5,TGTGCCATCAGTATGGGGGCAGAAGAGACCCAGTACTTC,CAISMGAEETQYF
TRBD2,TRBV11-3,.,TRBJ2-1,TGTGCCAGCAGCCCCCAAAGTAGCGCGGCGGGGGGAGAGCAGTTCTTC,CASSPQSSAAGGEQFF
.,TRBV20-1,.,TRBJ2-3,TGCAGTGCTAGTTCGCAGTCCAGCACAGATACGCAGTATTTT,CSASSQSSTDTQYF
.,TRBV12-3/TRBV12-4,.,TRBJ1-2,TGTGCCAGCAGTCCAGGGTATTATGGCTACACCTTC,CASSPGYYGYTF
TRBD1,TRBV12-3/TRBV12-4,.,TRBJ1-5,TGTGCCAGCAAGAAGACAGGGGACCTCAATCAGCCCCAGCATTTT,CASKKTGDLNQPQHF
TRBD1,TRBV12-3/TRBV12-4,medium-sized,TRBJ2-1,TGTGCCAGCAGTCCCTCGACAGGGATTGAGCAGTTCTTC,CASSPSTGIEQFF
.,TRBV13,.,TRBJ1-1,TGTGCCAGCAGCTTAAGGGGTAAGGAGCTGAACACTGAAGCTTTCTTT,CASSLRGKELNTEAFF
.,TRBV20-1,.,TRBJ1-2,TGCAGTGCTAGGGAAGGGCACTATGGCTACACCTTC,CSAREGHYGYTF
.,TRBV20-1,.,TRBJ2-3,TGCAGTGCTTCCCGTCCCCCCACAGATACGCAGTATTTT,CSASRPPTDTQYF
TRBD2,TRBV7-3,.,TRBJ2-1,TGTGCCAGCAGCCTTACGTCTAGCGGGGGCTACAATGAGCAGTTCTTC,CASSLTSSGGYNEQFF
TRBD1,TRBV2,once,TRBJ2-3,TGTGCCAGCAGGCCGGGACAGGGGGCATCAGATACGCAGTATTTT,CASRPGQGASDTQYF
.,TRBV6-1,.,TRBJ1-1,TGTGCCAGTAAGGGAACGATGAACACTGAAGCTTTCTTT,CASKGTMNTEAFF
TRBD2,TRBV29-1,few,TRBJ2-7,TGCAGCCCTCCGGGGAGAGGGAGGGCCGACGAGCAGTACTTC,CSPPGRGRADEQYF
.,TRBV5-4,.,TRBJ2-5,TGTGCCAGCATCCGCCCAGGTCAACAAGAGACCCAGTACTTC,CASIRPGQQETQYF
.,TRBV10-1,.,TRBJ2-2,TGCGCCAGCAGTAAATCAGGCGAGGCGTTCACCGGGGAGCTGTTTTTT,CASSKSGEAFTGELFF
.,TRBV3-1,.,TRBJ1-1,TGTGCCAGCAGCAACCTCGACAGGAAGGGCGCTGAAGCTTTCTTT,CASSNLDRKGAEAFF
TRBD1,TRBV2,.,TRBJ1-1,TGTGCCAGCAGCAAGGGACAGATGAACACTGAAGCTTTCTTT,CASSKGQMNTEAFF